This TCR beta chain was captured by sequencing in a study of shared clonotypes between healthy human individuals. Germline CDR1 and CDR2: GTSNPN and SVGIG (reference sequence). Trimming cost V 5 bases and J 3 bases; bases outside gene matches: 9. The CDR3 sequence is 15 residues long. In the original processing: Junction-only sequences without quality scores were provided by ImmunoSEQ, so filtering was different. TCRdb keeps only in-frame clones here, not all; method: immunoSEQ multiplex PCR. Clonal size and the V and J genes are those of that table, whereas D and trimming came from the DNA. The sample lists some 500,000 clones, roughly 95% occurring once. Splitting the CD4+ cells yielded a CD45RA+ naive subset and a CD45RA-negative memory subset.

This clonotype was obtained from a woman aged 30 to 39 in good health. The gene calls are TRBV30 and TRBJ1-3, with 8 bases aligning to TRBD1. The specimen was naive CD4+ T cells sorted from blood. Subset indicated: CD45RA+ positively selected. CDR3: CAWGIRGRNGNTIYF. CDR3 nucleotide sequence: TGTGCCTGGGGGATCAGGGGGCGCAATGGAAACACCATATATTTT. Looking up the rest from reference TRBV30 and TRBJ1-3 gives the full variable domain: SQTIHQWPATLVQPVGSPLSLECTVEGTSNPNLYWYRQAAGRGLQLLFYSVGIGQISSEVPQNLSASRPQDRQFILSSKKLLLSDSGFYLCAWGIRGRNGNTIYFGEGSWLTVV.